The rows below give T cell receptor beta chains drawn from one sample of a study of T cell repertoires in cytomegalovirus infection. TCRdb analysed the reads with MiXCR anew, one entry per CDR3 protein. The sample records under 800,000 distinct CDR3 sequences, less than 25% being singletons. Sequencing was carried out using CD8+ T cells from PBMCs. Source of these receptors: a human donor in good health (CMV status not recorded). Some clones in this sample may be carry-over from other donors' samples. Each CDR3 is given with its conserved first and last residue. A D gene is named only where the DNA matches it firmly. Size values are once, few and many counts, or a class for expanded clones, and some rows have none.

abundance: few
d_gene: .
v_gene: TRBV15
j_gene: TRBJ2-2
CDR3nt: TGTGCCACCAGCAGAGATTTAGCAAACGGGGAGCTGTTTTTT
CDR3aa: CATSRDLANGELFF

abundance: many
d_gene: TRBD1
v_gene: TRBV6-5
j_gene: TRBJ2-1
CDR3nt: TGTGCCACCACGGACAGGTCAGGCTACAATGAGCAGTTCTTC
CDR3aa: CATTDRSGYNEQFF

abundance: once
d_gene: .
v_gene: TRBV6-2/TRBV6-3
j_gene: TRBJ2-5
CDR3nt: TGTGCCAGCAGTGTCCTCGGACGGTACTTC
CDR3aa: CASSVLGRYF

abundance: many
d_gene: TRBD2
v_gene: TRBV7-8
j_gene: TRBJ2-3
CDR3nt: TGTGCCAGCAGCTTAGATGAGCGGGGGAACACAGATACGCAGTATTTT
CDR3aa: CASSLDERGNTDTQYF

abundance: many
d_gene: TRBD2
v_gene: TRBV7-6
j_gene: TRBJ2-3
CDR3nt: TGTGCCAGCAGCTTAAGCGGGGGGGGGTCAGATACGCAGTATTTT
CDR3aa: CASSLSGGGSDTQYF

abundance: .
d_gene: .
v_gene: TRBV27
j_gene: TRBJ2-5
CDR3nt: TGTGCCAGCAGAAAGCGTTGGGGGCAGGTACCTATCCAAGAGACCCAGTACTTC
CDR3aa: CASRKRWGQVPIQETQYF

abundance: .
d_gene: TRBD2
v_gene: TRBV6-2/TRBV6-3
j_gene: TRBJ2-7
CDR3nt: TGTGCCAGCAATCTTGCGGGGGGACTAGGAAAAACCTACGAGCAGTACTTC
CDR3aa: CASNLAGGLGKTYEQYF

abundance: .
d_gene: .
v_gene: TRBV20-1
j_gene: TRBJ2-5
CDR3nt: TGCAGTGCTAGAGGGGGGAGGCGACAAGCCCAAGAGACCCAGTACTTC
CDR3aa: CSARGGRRQAQETQYF

abundance: .
d_gene: .
v_gene: TRBV12-3/TRBV12-4
j_gene: TRBJ2-2
CDR3nt: TGTGCCAGCCTCGGGGGGCCGTCCACCGGGGAGCTGTTTTTT
CDR3aa: CASLGGPSTGELFF

abundance: many
d_gene: TRBD1
v_gene: TRBV28
j_gene: TRBJ1-6
CDR3nt: TGTGCCAGCGACGGGACAGACGATAATTCACCCCTCCACTTT
CDR3aa: CASDGTDDNSPLHF

abundance: .
d_gene: TRBD1
v_gene: TRBV15
j_gene: TRBJ1-5
CDR3nt: TGTGCCACCAGCAGATCCGACAGGGTTGGCAATCAGCCCCAGCATTTT
CDR3aa: CATSRSDRVGNQPQHF